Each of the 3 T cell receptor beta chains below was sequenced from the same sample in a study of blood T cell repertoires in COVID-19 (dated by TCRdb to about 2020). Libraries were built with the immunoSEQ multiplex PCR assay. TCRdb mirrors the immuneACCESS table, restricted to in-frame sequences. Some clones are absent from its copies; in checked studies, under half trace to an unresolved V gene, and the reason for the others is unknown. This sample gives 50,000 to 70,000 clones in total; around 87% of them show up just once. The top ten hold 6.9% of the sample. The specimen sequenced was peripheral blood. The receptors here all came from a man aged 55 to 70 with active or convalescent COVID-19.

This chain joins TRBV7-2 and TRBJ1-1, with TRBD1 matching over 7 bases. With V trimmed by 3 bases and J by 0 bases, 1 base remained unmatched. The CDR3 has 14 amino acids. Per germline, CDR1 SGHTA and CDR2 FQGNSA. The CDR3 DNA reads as TGTGCCAGCAGCTTTGGGACAGTGAACACTGAAGCTTTCTTT. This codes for CASSFGTVNTEAFF. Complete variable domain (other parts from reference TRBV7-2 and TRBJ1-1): GAGVSQSPSNKVTEKGKDVELRCDPISGHTALYWYRQSLGQGLEFLIYFQGNSAPDKSGLPSDRFSAERTGGSVSTLTIQRTQQEDSAVYLCASSFGTVNTEAFFGQGTRLTVV.

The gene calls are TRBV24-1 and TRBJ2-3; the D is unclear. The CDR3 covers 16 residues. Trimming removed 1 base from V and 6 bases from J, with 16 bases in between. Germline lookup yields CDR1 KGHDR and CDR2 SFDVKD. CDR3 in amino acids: CATSDFRSQKRDTQYF. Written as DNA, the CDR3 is TGTGCCACCAGTGATTTCCGGTCCCAGAAGAGGGATACGCAGTATTTT.

The CDR3 nucleotides read TGTGCCAGTAGCCGACAGGGAGCCACAGATACGCAGTATTTT. Protein sequence: CASSRQGATDTQYF. This chain links TRBV19 with TRBJ2-3; the match to TRBD1 covers 7 bases. V was clipped by 6 bases and J by 2 bases; unmatched bases: 5. The CDR3 contains 14 residues. Germline V gives CDR1 LNHDA, CDR2 SQIVND (reference sequence).